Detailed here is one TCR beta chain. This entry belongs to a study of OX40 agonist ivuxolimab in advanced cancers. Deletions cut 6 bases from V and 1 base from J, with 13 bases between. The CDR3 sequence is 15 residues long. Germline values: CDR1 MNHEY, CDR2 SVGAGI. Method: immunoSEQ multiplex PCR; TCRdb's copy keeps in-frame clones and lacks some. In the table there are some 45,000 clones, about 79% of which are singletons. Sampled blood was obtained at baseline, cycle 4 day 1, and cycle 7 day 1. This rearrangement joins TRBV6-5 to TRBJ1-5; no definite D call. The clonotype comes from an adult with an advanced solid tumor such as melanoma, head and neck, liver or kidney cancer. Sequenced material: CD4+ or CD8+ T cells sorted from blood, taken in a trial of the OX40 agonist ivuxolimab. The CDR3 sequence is CASSQTWTSNQPQHF. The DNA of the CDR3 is TGTGCCAGCAGCCAAACATGGACCAGCAATCAGCCCCAGCATTTT.